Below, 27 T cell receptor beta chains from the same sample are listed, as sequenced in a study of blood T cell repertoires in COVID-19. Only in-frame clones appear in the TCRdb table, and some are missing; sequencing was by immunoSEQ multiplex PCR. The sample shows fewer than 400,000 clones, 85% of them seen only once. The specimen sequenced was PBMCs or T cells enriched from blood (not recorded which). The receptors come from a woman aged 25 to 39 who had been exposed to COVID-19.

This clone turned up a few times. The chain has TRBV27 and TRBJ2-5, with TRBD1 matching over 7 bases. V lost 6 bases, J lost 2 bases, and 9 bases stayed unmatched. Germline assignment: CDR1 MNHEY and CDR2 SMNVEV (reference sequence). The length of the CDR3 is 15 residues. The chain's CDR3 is CASSPGTEFQETQYF. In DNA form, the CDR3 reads TGTGCCAGCAGCCCTGGGACAGAATTTCAAGAGACCCAGTACTTC.

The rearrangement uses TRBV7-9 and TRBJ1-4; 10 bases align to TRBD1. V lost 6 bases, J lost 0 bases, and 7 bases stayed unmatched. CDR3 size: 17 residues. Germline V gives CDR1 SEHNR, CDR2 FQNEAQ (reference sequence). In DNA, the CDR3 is TGTGCCAGCAGTACTGGGACAGGGGTTACAACTAATGAAAAACTGTTTTTT. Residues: CASSTGTGVTTNEKLFF.

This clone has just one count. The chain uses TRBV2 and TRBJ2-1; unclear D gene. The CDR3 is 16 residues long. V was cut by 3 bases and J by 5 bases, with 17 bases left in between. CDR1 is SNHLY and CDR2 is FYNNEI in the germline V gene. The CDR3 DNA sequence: TGTGCCAGCAGTGAGATGGTGACCCCCCTAGACAATGAGCAGTTCTTC. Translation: CASSEMVTPLDNEQFF.

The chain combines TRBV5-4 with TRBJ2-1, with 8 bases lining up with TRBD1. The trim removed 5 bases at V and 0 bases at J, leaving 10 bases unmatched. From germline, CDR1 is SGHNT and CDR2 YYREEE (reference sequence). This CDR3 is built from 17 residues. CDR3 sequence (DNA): TGTGCCAGCAGACCTCAGGGGGCGGCCGGCTCCTACAATGAGCAGTTCTTC. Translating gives CASRPQGAAGSYNEQFF.

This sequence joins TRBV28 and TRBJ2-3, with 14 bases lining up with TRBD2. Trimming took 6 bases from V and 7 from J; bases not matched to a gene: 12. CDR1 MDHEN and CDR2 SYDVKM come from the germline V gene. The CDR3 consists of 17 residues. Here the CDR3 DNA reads TGTGCCAGCAGCGCGGCTAGACTAGCGGGGGGGAAACATACGCAGTATTTT. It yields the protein CASSAARLAGGKHTQYF.

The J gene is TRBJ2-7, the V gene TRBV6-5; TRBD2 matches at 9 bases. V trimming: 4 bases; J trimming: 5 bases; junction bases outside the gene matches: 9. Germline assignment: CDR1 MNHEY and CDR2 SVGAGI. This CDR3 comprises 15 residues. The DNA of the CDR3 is TGTGCCAGCAGTTCCCCGCGGACTAGCGCCCACGAGCAGTACTTC. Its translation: CASSSPRTSAHEQYF.

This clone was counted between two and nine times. CDR3 region: CASSSDFSGGRSNSPLHF. CDR3 DNA: TGTGCCAGCAGTTCGGACTTCTCAGGGGGCAGAAGTAATTCACCCCTCCACTTT. This chain links TRBV28 with TRBJ1-6; 8 bases agree with TRBD1. The J segment lost 6 bases and the V segment lost 4 bases, leaving 14 bases of the junction unmatched. This CDR3 has 18 amino acids. Germline V gene data show CDR1 as MDHEN and CDR2 as SYDVKM.

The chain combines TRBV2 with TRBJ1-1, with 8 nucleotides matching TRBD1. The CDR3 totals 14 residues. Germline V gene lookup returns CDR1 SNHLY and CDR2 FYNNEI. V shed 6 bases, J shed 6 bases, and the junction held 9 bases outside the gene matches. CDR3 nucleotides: TGTGCCAGCAGAGCCCCAGGGGGCGCAGCTGAAGCTTTCTTT. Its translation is CASRAPGGAAEAFF.

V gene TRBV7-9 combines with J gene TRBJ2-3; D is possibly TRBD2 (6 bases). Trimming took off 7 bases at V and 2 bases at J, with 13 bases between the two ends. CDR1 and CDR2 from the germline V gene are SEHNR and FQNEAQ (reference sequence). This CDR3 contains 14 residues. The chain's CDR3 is CASTPGLHTDTQYF. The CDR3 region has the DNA TGTGCCAGCACTCCGGGACTGCACACAGATACGCAGTATTTT.

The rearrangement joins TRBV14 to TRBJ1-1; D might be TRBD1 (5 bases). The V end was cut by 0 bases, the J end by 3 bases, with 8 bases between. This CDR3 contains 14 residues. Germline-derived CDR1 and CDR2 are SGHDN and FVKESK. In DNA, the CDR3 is TGTGCCAGCAGCCAAGAGTGGGGCGACACTGAAGCTTTCTTT. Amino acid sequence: CASSQEWGDTEAFF.

The CDR3 here is CATSVQGGNEQFF. CDR3 nucleotide sequence: TGTGCCACTTCCGTCCAGGGTGGGAATGAGCAGTTCTTC. The rearrangement joins TRBV15 to TRBJ2-1; TRBD1 is a possible D gene (5 bases). V was trimmed by 9 bases and J by 7 bases, leaving 16 bases between them. The germline V gene has CDR1 LNHNV and CDR2 YYDKDF (reference sequence). The CDR3 sequence is 13 residues long.

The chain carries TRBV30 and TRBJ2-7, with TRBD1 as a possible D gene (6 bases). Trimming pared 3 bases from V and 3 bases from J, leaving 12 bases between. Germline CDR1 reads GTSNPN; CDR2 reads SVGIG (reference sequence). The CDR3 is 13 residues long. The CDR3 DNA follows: TGTGCCTGGAGAACAGGGTCTCGCTACGAGCAGTACTTC. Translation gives CAWRTGSRYEQYF.

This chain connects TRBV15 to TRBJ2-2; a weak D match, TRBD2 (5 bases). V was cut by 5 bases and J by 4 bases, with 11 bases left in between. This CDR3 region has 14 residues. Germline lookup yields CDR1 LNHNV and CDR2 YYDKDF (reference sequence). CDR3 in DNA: TGTGCCACCAGCTATATTCGGGGCACCGGGGAGCTGTTTTTT. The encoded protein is CATSYIRGTGELFF.

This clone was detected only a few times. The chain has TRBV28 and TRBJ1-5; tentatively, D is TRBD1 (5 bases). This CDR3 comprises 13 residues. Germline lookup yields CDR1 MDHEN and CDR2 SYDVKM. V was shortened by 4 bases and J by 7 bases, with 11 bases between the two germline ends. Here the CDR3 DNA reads TGTGCCAGCAGTTCGGACATTTTCCAGCCCCAGCATTTT. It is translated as CASSSDIFQPQHF.

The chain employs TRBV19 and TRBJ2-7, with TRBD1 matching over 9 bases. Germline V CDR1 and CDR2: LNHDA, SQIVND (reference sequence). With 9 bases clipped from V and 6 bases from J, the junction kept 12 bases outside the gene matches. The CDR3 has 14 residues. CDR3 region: CASQLGQGTGEQYF. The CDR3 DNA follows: TGTGCCAGCCAGTTAGGACAGGGGACGGGCGAGCAGTACTTC. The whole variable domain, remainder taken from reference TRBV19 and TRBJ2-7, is DGGITQSPKYLFRKEGQNVTLSCEQNLNHDAMYWYRQDPGQGLRLIYYSQIVNDFQKGDIAEGYSVSREKKESFPLTVTSAQKNPTAFYLCASQLGQGTGEQYFGPGTRLTVT.

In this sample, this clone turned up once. DNA for the CDR3: TGTGCCAGCACTTTGACAGGATTGGGCTCTGGGGCCAACGTCCTGACTTTC. It translates to CASTLTGLGSGANVLTF. The rearrangement uses TRBV28 and TRBJ2-6, with D perhaps TRBD1 (6 bases). Germline V gene data show CDR1 as MDHEN and CDR2 as SYDVKM. The CDR3 runs 17 residues. V gave up 7 bases and J gave up 0 bases, with 16 bases separating them.

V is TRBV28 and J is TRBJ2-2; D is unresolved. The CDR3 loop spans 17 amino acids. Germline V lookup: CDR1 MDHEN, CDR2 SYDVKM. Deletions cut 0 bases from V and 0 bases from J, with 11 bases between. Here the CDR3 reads CASSLWSPVSNTGELFF. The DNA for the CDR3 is TGTGCCAGCAGTTTATGGTCACCGGTTTCGAACACCGGGGAGCTGTTTTTT.

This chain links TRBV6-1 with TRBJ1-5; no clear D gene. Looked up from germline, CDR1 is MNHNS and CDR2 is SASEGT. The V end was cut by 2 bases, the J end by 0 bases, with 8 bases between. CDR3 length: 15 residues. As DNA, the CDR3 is TGTGCCAGCAGTGAACTACAGAATAGCAATCAGCCCCAGCATTTT. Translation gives CASSELQNSNQPQHF.

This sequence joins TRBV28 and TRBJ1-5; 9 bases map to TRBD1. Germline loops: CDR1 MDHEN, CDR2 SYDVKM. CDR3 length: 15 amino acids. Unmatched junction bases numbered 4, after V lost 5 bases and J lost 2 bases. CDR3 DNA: TGTGCCAGCAGTGGACAGGGGTTAGGCAATCAGCCCCAGCATTTT. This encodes CASSGQGLGNQPQHF.

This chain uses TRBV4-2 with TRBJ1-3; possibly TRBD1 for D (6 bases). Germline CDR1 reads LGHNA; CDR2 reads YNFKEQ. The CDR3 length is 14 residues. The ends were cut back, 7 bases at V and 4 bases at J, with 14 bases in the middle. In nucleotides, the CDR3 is TGTGCCAGCAAAGCAGGGGCAGGGGGAAACACCATATATTTT. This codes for CASKAGAGGNTIYF.

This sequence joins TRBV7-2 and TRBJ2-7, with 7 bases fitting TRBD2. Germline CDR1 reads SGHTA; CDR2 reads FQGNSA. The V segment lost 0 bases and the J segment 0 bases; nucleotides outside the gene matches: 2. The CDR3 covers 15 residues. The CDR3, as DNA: TGTGCCAGCAGCTTAGCTGCTAGCGGCTCCTACGAGCAGTACTTC. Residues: CASSLAASGSYEQYF.

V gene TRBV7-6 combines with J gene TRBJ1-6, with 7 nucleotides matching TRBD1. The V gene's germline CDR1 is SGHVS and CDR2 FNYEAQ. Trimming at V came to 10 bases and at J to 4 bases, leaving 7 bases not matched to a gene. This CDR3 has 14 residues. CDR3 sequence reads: CATRGQRYNSPLHF. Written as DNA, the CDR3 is TGTGCCACACGGGGACAGAGATATAATTCACCCCTCCACTTT.

In DNA form, the CDR3 reads TGTGCCAGCAGTGCGGGGGCGGGACGAGCCTACGAGCAGTACTTC. This gives the protein CASSAGAGRAYEQYF. This chain joins TRBV27 and TRBJ2-7; a weak D match, TRBD2 (7 bases). The CDR3 totals 15 residues. CDR1 and CDR2 from the germline V gene are MNHEY and SMNVEV (reference sequence). V was trimmed by 5 bases and J by 2 bases, leaving 16 bases between them.

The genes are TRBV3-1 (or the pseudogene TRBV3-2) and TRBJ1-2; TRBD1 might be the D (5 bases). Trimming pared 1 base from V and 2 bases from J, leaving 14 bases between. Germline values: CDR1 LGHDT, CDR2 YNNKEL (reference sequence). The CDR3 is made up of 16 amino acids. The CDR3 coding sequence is TGTGCCAGCAGCCAAGTTCCAGGGTTCGGAAACTATGGCTACACCTTC. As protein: CASSQVPGFGNYGYTF.

CDR3 amino acids: CASSQMGQGLHGYTF. CDR3 bases: TGCGCCAGCAGCCAAATGGGGCAGGGGCTGCATGGCTACACCTTC. V usage is TRBV4-1 and J usage is TRBJ1-2; tentatively, D is TRBD1 (6 bases). The CDR3 totals 15 residues. Germline CDR1 reads MGHRA; CDR2 reads YSYEKL. V was clipped by 2 bases and J by 6 bases, with 16 bases between them.

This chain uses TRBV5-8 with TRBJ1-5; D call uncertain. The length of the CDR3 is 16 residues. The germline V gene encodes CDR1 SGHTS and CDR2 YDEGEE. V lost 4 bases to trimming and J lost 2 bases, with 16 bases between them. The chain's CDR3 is CASSLRSSGGNQPQHF. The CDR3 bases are TGTGCCAGCAGCCTACGGTCGTCCGGGGGCAATCAGCCCCAGCATTTT. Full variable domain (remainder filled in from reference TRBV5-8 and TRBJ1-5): EAGVTQSPTHLIKTRGQQATLRCSPISGHTSVYWYQQALGLGLQFLLWYDEGEERNRGNFPPRFSGRQFPNYSSELNVNALELEDSALYLCASSLRSSGGNQPQHFGDGTRLSIL.

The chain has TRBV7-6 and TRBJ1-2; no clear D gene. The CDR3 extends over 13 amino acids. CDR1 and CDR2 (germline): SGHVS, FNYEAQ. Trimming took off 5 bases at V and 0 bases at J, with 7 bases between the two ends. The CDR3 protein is CASSPAANYGYTF. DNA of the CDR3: TGTGCCAGCAGCCCTGCAGCTAACTATGGCTACACCTTC.